These 28 T cell receptor beta chains were all obtained from the same sample, sequenced in a study of metastatic and nonmetastatic thyroid tumors. All patients were treatment-naive before thyroid surgery. TCRdb re-processed the PCR reads through MiXCR. The sample records 20,000 to 25,000 clones, more than 20% being singletons. Input material: tumor tissue. The receptors shown here come from a male donor with papillary thyroid cancer or a benign thyroid nodule (not recorded which). Some clones in this sample may be carry-over from other donors' samples.

V is TRBV20-1 and J is TRBJ1-2; D call uncertain. The germline V gene has CDR1 DFQATT and CDR2 SNEGSKA (reference sequence). Trimming removed 6 bases from V and 1 base from J, with 18 bases in between. The CDR3 extends over 15 amino acids. The CDR3 DNA reads as TGCAGTGCCAGCGTTAGGCGGAGTTTTAACTATGGCTACACCTTC. Translation gives CSASVRRSFNYGYTF.

In this sample, this clone turned up many times. The chain joins TRBV27 to TRBJ2-7; a possible D gene is TRBD1 (6 bases). The V gene lost 4 bases and the J gene lost 3 bases, with 10 bases spanning the gap. CDR3 length: 13 residues. Germline values: CDR1 MNHEY, CDR2 SMNVEV (reference sequence). CDR3 sequence: CASSSWTDYEQYF. CDR3 nucleotide sequence: TGTGCCAGCAGTTCATGGACAGACTACGAGCAGTACTTC.

This clone was counted a few times. The gene calls are TRBV28 and TRBJ2-3; the D call may be TRBD1 or TRBD2 (5 bases each). CDR3 length: 14 residues. V shed 4 bases and J shed 5 bases, with 13 bases lying between them. The germline gives CDR1 MDHEN, CDR2 SYDVKM. The CDR3 nucleotides read TGTGCCAGCAGTTCCCTCGTGGGGGAAGATACGCAGTATTTT. It codes for CASSSLVGEDTQYF. The entire variable domain, with the rest obtained from reference TRBV28 and TRBJ2-3, is as follows: DVKVTQSSRYLVKRTGEKVFLECVQDMDHENMFWYRQDPGLGLRLIYFSYDVKMKEKGDIPEGYSVSREKKERFSLILESASTNQTSMYLCASSSLVGEDTQYFGPGTRLTVL.

This chain links TRBV5-1 with TRBJ1-1, with D maybe TRBD1 (6 bases). With 3 bases removed from V and 0 bases from J, the gap between germline ends came to 12 bases. This CDR3 has 15 amino acids. Germline assignment: CDR1 SGHRS and CDR2 YFSETQ. The CDR3 region is CASSSVQGLNTEAFF. CDR3 nucleotides: TGCGCCAGCAGCTCGGTACAGGGCCTGAACACTGAAGCTTTCTTT.

Only a few counts were recorded for this clone. The chain joins TRBV15 to TRBJ2-2; D is perhaps TRBD1 or TRBD2 (5 bases each). CDR1 and CDR2 from the germline V gene are LNHNV and YYDKDF (reference sequence). This CDR3 is built from 14 residues. V was shortened by 0 bases and J by 5 bases, with 7 bases between the two germline ends. CDR3 sequence reads: CATSRDRETGELFF. The CDR3 nucleotides are TGTGCCACCAGCAGAGACAGGGAGACCGGGGAGCTGTTTTTT.

This clone was found many times. The J gene is TRBJ1-1, the V gene TRBV5-4, with 10 bases identical to TRBD1. The CDR3 spans 17 residues. Germline V gene sequence: CDR1 SGHNT, CDR2 YYREEE (reference sequence). The ends lost 0 bases at V and 4 bases at J; junction bases unmatched: 9. This CDR3 is CASSLAGTGAVGTEAFF. The CDR3 DNA sequence: TGTGCCAGCAGCTTGGCCGGGACAGGGGCTGTGGGCACTGAAGCTTTCTTT.

On this clone itself: At one end the junction does not follow the germline gene, possibly because of a read error. This chain connects TRBV6-1 to TRBJ1-6, with a tentative D call TRBD1 (5 bases). The CDR3 extends over 16 amino acids. CDR1 and CDR2 from the germline V gene are MNHNS and SASEGT. The CDR3: CASRERWGRYNSHLHF. The CDR3 nucleotides are TGTGCCAGCCGTGAGAGGTGGGGGAGGTATAATTCACACCTCCACTTT.

Details on this clone: A read error is possible here, since a much larger clone lies one base away. The chain is built from TRBV5-4 and TRBJ2-3; D perhaps matches TRBD2 (6 bases). CDR1 SGHNT and CDR2 YYREEE come from the germline V gene (reference sequence). The CDR3 is 15 residues long. The CDR3 sequence: CSSRPTEGLTDTQYF. The CDR3 DNA reads TGTTCCAGCAGGCCGACGGAGGGGCTAACAGATACGCAGTATTTT.

This chain uses TRBV20-1 with TRBJ2-7; 9 nucleotides match TRBD2. The CDR3 runs to 15 residues. Trimming at V came to 3 bases and at J to 2 bases, leaving 8 bases not matched to a gene. Germline assignment: CDR1 DFQATT and CDR2 SNEGSKA (reference sequence). The CDR3 DNA follows: TGCAGTGCTAGGCCCCTAGCGGGGACCCCCTACGAGCAGTACTTC. Translation gives CSARPLAGTPYEQYF.

This clone was counted ten times or more. DNA of the CDR3: TGCGCCAGCAGCACCACCGGGACAGGCCTCACAGATACGCAGTATTTT. Protein: CASSTTGTGLTDTQYF. The rearrangement joins TRBV4-1 to TRBJ2-3; TRBD1 matches 8 bases. The CDR3 runs 16 residues. V lost 5 bases, J lost 2 bases, and 9 bases stayed unmatched. CDR1 and CDR2 from the germline V gene are MGHRA and YSYEKL.

There are many counts of this clone. The CDR3 loop is CASSLGYYTDTQYF. CDR3 DNA sequence: TGTGCCAGCAGCTTAGGTTACTATACAGATACGCAGTATTTT. The chain recombines TRBV7-2 with TRBJ2-3; no firm D call. The CDR3 runs 14 residues. Germline values: CDR1 SGHTA, CDR2 FQGNSA. Trimming left V 1 base short and J 3 bases short, with 8 bases between. The entire variable domain, with the rest obtained from reference TRBV7-2 and TRBJ2-3, is as follows: GAGVSQSPSNKVTEKGKDVELRCDPISGHTALYWYRQSLGQGLEFLIYFQGNSAPDKSGLPSDRFSAERTGGSVSTLTIQRTQQEDSAVYLCASSLGYYTDTQYFGPGTRLTVL.

The V call is TRBV6-1, the J call TRBJ1-2; perhaps TRBD1 as D (5 bases). Germline CDR1 and CDR2: MNHNS and SASEGT. Trimming removed 10 bases at V and 5 bases at J, with 11 bases between. This CDR3 is built from 11 residues. CDR3 loop: CATSGGYGYTF. CDR3 DNA: TGTGCCACCTCCGGGGGTTATGGCTACACCTTC.

Worth noting for this clone: With a much larger clone just one base away, this may be a read error. This sequence joins TRBV5-4 and TRBJ2-3, with TRBD1 as a possible D gene (6 bases). In germline, CDR1 is SGHNT, CDR2 YYREEE (reference sequence). Trimming removed 5 bases from V and 3 bases from J, with 16 bases in between. The CDR3 loop spans 15 amino acids. The chain's CDR3 is CASRPTQGLTDTQYF. In DNA form, the CDR3 reads TGTGCCAGCAGGCCGACGCAGGGGCTAACAGATACGCAGTATTTT.

Ten or more counts support this clone. The CDR3 protein is CASSFPTDADRLFLWPQHF. The CDR3 DNA reads TGTGCCAGCAGTTTCCCGACCGACGCGGACAGGCTCTTTCTTTGGCCCCAGCATTTT. The chain combines TRBV28 with TRBJ1-5; TRBD1 agrees at 7 bases. The junction had 23 bases not matched to a gene; V was cut back by 3 bases and J by 9 bases. The CDR3 spans 19 residues. Germline CDR1 MDHEN, CDR2 SYDVKM.

The chain recombines TRBV6-1 with TRBJ2-2, with 7 bases identical to TRBD1. From germline, CDR1 is MNHNS and CDR2 SASEGT. Trimming cost V 5 bases and J 3 bases; bases outside gene matches: 6. The CDR3 consists of 15 residues. In DNA form, the CDR3 reads TGTGCCAGCAGTTCGGGACAGTTTGACACCGGGGAGCTGTTTTTT. Protein sequence: CASSSGQFDTGELFF.

With regard to this clone: Given the absence of the conserved phenylalanine or tryptophan at the CDR3 end, a read error is likely. V gene TRBV7-2 combines with J gene TRBJ1-2; no definite D call. This CDR3 is built from 14 residues. Germline V gene sequence: CDR1 SGHTA, CDR2 FQGNSA. The V end lost 1 base, the J end lost 7 bases, and 13 bases lay between the germline ends. In DNA form, the CDR3 reads TGTGCCAGCAGCTTAGGGTGGGGAGAGGGTGGCTACACCTCC. It encodes CASSLGWGEGGYTS.

This chain joins TRBV6-2 or TRBV6-3 and TRBJ2-7; a possible D gene is TRBD2 (5 bases). From germline, CDR1 is MNHEY and CDR2 SVGEGT. The CDR3 has 13 amino acids. Trimming pared 8 bases from V and 7 bases from J, leaving 18 bases between. The CDR3 DNA sequence: TGTGCCAGCTCCACGGCGGGTGGATGGGAGCAGTACTTC. It specifies CASSTAGGWEQYF.

The table lists this clone with many counts. V and J are TRBV4-3 and TRBJ2-1; the D gene is possibly TRBD1 (6 bases). Germline loops: CDR1 LGHNA, CDR2 YSLEER. Trimming stripped 2 bases from V and 7 bases from J, with 15 bases between. CDR3 length: 15 amino acids. Here the CDR3 reads CASSQKPGQPNEQFF. As DNA, the CDR3 is TGCGCCAGCAGCCAAAAACCCGGACAGCCTAATGAGCAGTTCTTC.

The chain links TRBV11-2 to TRBJ2-1; TRBD2 matches at 14 bases. This CDR3 has 15 residues. Germline CDR1 is SGHAT and CDR2 is FQNNGV. J lost 9 bases, V lost 5 bases, and 6 bases had no gene match. In DNA form, the CDR3 reads TGTGCCAGCAGCAGTACGGGACTAGCGGGAGTTGAGCAGTTCTTC. Its translation is CASSSTGLAGVEQFF.

There are many counts of this clone. This sequence joins TRBV7-2 and TRBJ2-1; the D gene is possibly TRBD2 (5 bases). This CDR3 has 14 amino acids. Trimming stripped 5 bases from V and 3 bases from J, with 11 bases between. Germline assignment: CDR1 SGHTA and CDR2 FQGNSA. CDR3 amino acids: CASSLEGNYNEQFF. The CDR3, as DNA: TGTGCCAGCAGCCTCGAGGGCAACTACAATGAGCAGTTCTTC. The whole variable domain, remainder taken from reference TRBV7-2 and TRBJ2-1, is GAGVSQSPSNKVTEKGKDVELRCDPISGHTALYWYRQSLGQGLEFLIYFQGNSAPDKSGLPSDRFSAERTGGSVSTLTIQRTQQEDSAVYLCASSLEGNYNEQFFGPGTRLTVL.

This clone was seen more than once but under ten times. The CDR3 ends on some other residue instead of the conserved phenylalanine or tryptophan, so this is likely a read error. This chain uses TRBV28 with TRBJ2-5; D is undetermined. CDR3 length: 13 amino acids. Germline values: CDR1 MDHEN, CDR2 SYDVKM. As DNA, the CDR3 is TGTGCCAGCAGCTCGTGGCTCCAAGAGGCCCAGTACCTC. Translated: CASSSWLQEAQYL.

There are a few counts of this clone. A clone one base away is much larger, so this may be a read error. This same CDR3 is encoded by further DNA sequences in the sample. V usage is TRBV10-3 and J usage is TRBJ2-3; unclear D gene. The CDR3 has 17 residues. Germline V CDR1 and CDR2: ENHRY, SYGVKD. The V and J ends lost 6 bases and 0 bases respectively, with 19 bases between them. CDR3 nucleotide sequence: TGTGCCATCAGCGACCGAGGTACAGACAAGAGCACAGATACGCAGTATTTT. This sequence encodes CAISDRGTDKSTDTQYF.

This clone appeared a few times. Sequence at one end of the junction differs from germline and may be a read error. The gene calls are TRBV19 and TRBJ2-7, with 8 bases aligning to TRBD1. This CDR3 is 14 amino acids long. Germline values: CDR1 LNHDA, CDR2 SQIVND (reference sequence). CDR3 DNA sequence: TGTGCCAGTAGTACCGGGACAGGTCTGTACGAGCATTATTTC. Translated, it gives CASSTGTGLYEHYF.

This clone was observed a few times. The V gene is TRBV2, the J gene TRBJ1-6; D uncertain. Looked up from germline, CDR1 is SNHLY and CDR2 is FYNNEI. The CDR3 contains 15 residues. V was cut by 6 bases and J by 0 bases, with 9 bases left in between. Here the CDR3 DNA reads TGTGCCAGCAGCGTGCCCGGCTCCTATAATTCACCCCTCCACTTT. Protein sequence: CASSVPGSYNSPLHF.

This clone has ten or more counts. The chain employs TRBV6-1 and TRBJ2-7; weak D call: TRBD2 (5 bases). Deletions cut 7 bases from V and 0 bases from J, with 16 bases between. This CDR3 spans 15 amino acids. Germline CDR1 MNHNS, CDR2 SASEGT. The CDR3 region is CASTTGGGSSYEQYF. The CDR3 DNA sequence: TGTGCCAGCACCACGGGTGGTGGGAGCTCCTACGAGCAGTACTTC.

This clone was seen ten or more times. The chain employs TRBV4-1 and TRBJ2-5; 8 positions agree with TRBD2. The CDR3 sequence is 16 residues long. V lost 0 bases to trimming and J lost 7 bases; unmatched junction nucleotides: 10. Looked up from germline, CDR1 is MGHRA and CDR2 is YSYEKL. In DNA form, the CDR3 reads TGCGCCAGCAGCCAAGATCCGGGACTAGGGTATGGGACCCAGTACTTC. Amino acids: CASSQDPGLGYGTQYF.

The chain is built from TRBV11-3 and TRBJ1-1; 9 bases are shared with TRBD1. Germline CDR1 is SGHNT and CDR2 is YENEEA. With 2 bases clipped from V and 4 bases from J, the junction kept 8 bases outside the gene matches. There are 16 residues in the CDR3. The chain's CDR3 is CASSLRPRTGVTEAFF. DNA of the CDR3: TGTGCCAGCAGCTTACGCCCCAGGACAGGGGTCACTGAAGCTTTCTTT.

This clone was observed at least ten times. This chain connects TRBV28 to TRBJ1-3; D unclear. The CDR3 extends over 13 amino acids. V was trimmed by 3 bases and J by 5 bases, leaving 8 bases between them. Germline V gives CDR1 MDHEN, CDR2 SYDVKM. CDR3 coding DNA: TGTGCCAGCAGTTTGCTTGTCAGAAACACCATATATTTT. Translation: CASSLLVRNTIYF.